The source of this T cell receptor (beta chain) is a study of T cell responses to AZD1222 COVID-19 vaccine (dated by TCRdb to the early 2020s). A note on the overall study: AZD1222 recipients whose second dose came at about 4 weeks and those whose second dose came at about 12 weeks were combined into one group, since spike-specific TCR depth and breadth did not differ between the two schedules. A total of over 230 trial participants underwent TCR sequencing, of whom 200 to 220 received two doses of AZD1222 and some 26 received two doses of the MenACWY control vaccine. Trial participants were enrolled by age into 18-55, 56-69 and 70-plus year subgroups, with 148, 28 and 57 TCR-sequenced participants respectively.

The sample's time point label, decoded: baseline before first vaccination. Vaccinee samples came from UK trials COV001 and COV002, including a single-blind randomized controlled phase 2/3 trial of AZD1222 (ChAdOx1 nCoV-19) in healthy adults. For TCRbeta chain sequencing, PBMC samples were collected from trial participants at day 0 and at day 28 after the second dose. The CDR3 regions of human TCRbeta chains were analyzed by immunosequencing. Per the source publication's procedure: Repertoire TCRs were checked for matches against a reference library of SARS-CoV-2-specific TCRs that had been generated using the MIRA antigen-specificity platform. Breadth meant the fraction of unique TCRs that were SARS-CoV-2-associated, whereas depth meant the fraction of total T cells that were SARS-CoV-2-associated. Using the MIRA data, each spike-specific TCR was assigned both to the spike region to which the TCR was reactive and to a CD4 or CD8 class. Log10-transformed breadth and depth values were compared by one-way ANOVA with Sidak's multiple comparisons tests. Drawn from immuneACCESS, this table holds only the in-frame rearrangements with V and J called that TCRdb kept. Clones are partly lost; checked studies trace under half to an unresolved V gene and leave the rest unexplained. That table is the source of V, J and clone size, and D and trimming were worked out from the DNA. The sample table contains approximately 80,000 clones; only one count was recorded for around 90% of them. The ten largest account for roughly 24% of the sample.

Study-wide findings and limitations: Because no day 14 peak-response samples were available, repertoires were characterized only after the peak T cell response. Conclusions about previously exposed vaccinees are limited, since just 5 to 7 AZD1222 recipients were seropositive for SARS-CoV-2 at baseline. Participants were mostly white British and included more females than males, and it was suggested by the authors that clonal diversity may have been underestimated. CD4 TCRs associated with the vaccine covered the entire spike protein, and the dominant responses were in regions 160-218 and 743-854. A significant rise in spike-specific TCR breadth and depth was observed after two AZD1222 doses relative to day 0 and relative to MenACWY recipients. The 56-69-year group was small, and its depth increase did not reach significance, likely because of low power. Reportedly, almost half of the unique spike-specific TCRs recognized epitopes lying outside the regions that are mutated in the B.1.351 and B.1.1.7 variants.

Regarding this clone: The antigen it recognizes is unknown. Per-nucleotide qualities are absent, and no much larger clonotype sits a single base away.

The CDR3 sequence holds 13 residues, the cysteine and phenylalanine included. The DNA shown is the 39-base CDR3, in frame from base 1. Trimming takes 6 bases from V and 6 bases from J, and the germline ends sit 13 bases apart. The germline V gene (reference sequence) specifies SGHAT as CDR1 and FQDESV as CDR2. The sample was peripheral blood, taken on day 0 of AZD1222 vaccination. The chain links TRBV11-1 with TRBJ2-3, with the D segment identity uncertain. This clonotype was obtained from an adult in good health. CDR3 region: CASSRPSADTQYF. DNA sequence: TGTGCCAGCAGTCGGCCCTCCGCCGATACGCAGTATTTT. The full variable domain, with segments outside the CDR3 supplied by the reference TRBV11-1 and TRBJ2-3 proteins, appears as EAEVAQSPRYKITEKSQAVAFWCDPISGHATLYWYRQILGQGPELLVQFQDESVVDDSQLPKDRFSAERLKGVDSTLKIQPAELGDSAMYLCASSRPSADTQYFGPGTRLTVL.